Listed below are T cell receptor beta chains from one sample, sequenced in a study of shared clonotypes between healthy human individuals. Using immunoSEQ multiplex PCR, the repertoire was profiled, and TCRdb retains in-frame clones only, with some absent. The data contain under 1,100,000 clones, 65% to 80% of them singletons. The sequenced sample consisted of memory CD4+ T cells sorted from blood. The receptors were gathered from a young man in good health. Each CDR3 is given with its conserved first and last residue. A D gene is named only where the DNA matches it firmly. Clone size is stated in some rows and not others, as once, few, many or a class when expanded.

v_gene,abundance,j_gene,d_gene,CDR3nt,CDR3aa
TRBV10-3,.,TRBJ2-2,.,TGTGCCATCAGTGAAAACGGGATAAACACCGGGGAGCTGTTTTTT,CAISENGINTGELFF
TRBV15,.,TRBJ1-1,.,TGTGCCACCAGCAGAGTATACAGGACCTCGCACACTGAAGCTTTCTTT,CATSRVYRTSHTEAFF
TRBV6-5,.,TRBJ1-2,.,TGTGCCAGCAGTCTCTCCCCTGGGAACGGAAATGGCTACACCTTC,CASSLSPGNGNGYTF
TRBV11-3,.,TRBJ1-2,.,TGTGCCAGCAGCCCCCGAGACACCTTC,CASSPRDTF
TRBV30,few,TRBJ1-1,.,TGTGCCTGGAGTGGCCAGACCATGAACACTGAAGCTTTCTTT,CAWSGQTMNTEAFF
TRBV7-2,.,TRBJ2-1,TRBD2,TGTGCCAGCAGCTTACGGGGACTAGCGGGAGCTTCCGATGAGCAGTTCTTC,CASSLRGLAGASDEQFF
TRBV12-2,.,TRBJ1-2,.,TGTGCAAGTCGCTTATCGCGTGCAGGGGGCGTCTATGGCTACACCTTC,CASRLSRAGGVYGYTF
TRBV6-5,few,TRBJ2-1,.,TGTGCCAGCAGATCATACAATGAGCAGTTCTTC,CASRSYNEQFF
TRBV5-4,.,TRBJ2-7,TRBD2,TGTGCCAGCAGCTTGTCCAGCGGGGGCACTTCAGGGCAGTACTTC,CASSLSSGGTSGQYF
TRBV28,.,TRBJ2-3,.,TGTGCCAGCAGTTCAGGGGTTACCACAGATACGCAGTATTTT,CASSSGVTTDTQYF
TRBV7-8,.,TRBJ2-2,.,TGTGCCAGCAGCCTCAGGGAGGACACCGGGGAGCTGTTTTTT,CASSLREDTGELFF
TRBV6-1,.,TRBJ1-2,.,TGTGCCTCTTCGGGCGGGACTTCTAACTATGGCTACACCTTC,CASSGGTSNYGYTF
TRBV4-1,.,TRBJ1-1,.,TGCGCCAGCAGCCAAGCCGGGCAGGGTCCCGAGGCTTTCTTT,CASSQAGQGPEAFF
TRBV11-2,.,TRBJ1-2,.,TGTGCCAGCAGCTCAAGCCAGATCTATGGCTACACCTTC,CASSSSQIYGYTF
TRBV19,.,TRBJ1-1,.,TGTGCCAGTAGTATAACCGTCACGAACACTGAAGCTTTCTTT,CASSITVTNTEAFF
TRBV6-5,.,TRBJ1-1,TRBD1,TGTGCCAGCAGTTTACCGGGGACAGGGGAGAGGGGAGCTTTCTTT,CASSLPGTGERGAFF
TRBV5-1,.,TRBJ1-2,TRBD1,TGCGCCAGCAGCTCGCAGGGGGTAGACTATGGCTACACCTTC,CASSSQGVDYGYTF
TRBV2,.,TRBJ1-2,.,TGTGCCAGCAGCGTCAGGTCGGGGGCTAACTATGGCTACACCTTC,CASSVRSGANYGYTF
TRBV9,many,TRBJ2-7,.,TGTGCCAGCAGCGTAGATGGGGCCACCGCCTACGAGCAGTACTTC,CASSVDGATAYEQYF
TRBV5-1,once,TRBJ2-7,.,TGCGCCAGCAGCTTGGGTGGGGACTCCTACGAGCAGTACTTC,CASSLGGDSYEQYF
TRBV5-6,.,TRBJ2-7,.,TGTGCCAGCCAGACTTTTCAGGAAGCCTACGAGCAGTACTTC,CASQTFQEAYEQYF
TRBV29-1,.,TRBJ1-1,.,TGCAGCGTTGTGGGCAGAGCGAACACTGAAGCTTTCTTT,CSVVGRANTEAFF
TRBV2,.,TRBJ2-3,TRBD1,TGTGCCAGCAGTTCGAGACAGGGTATAGATACGCAGTATTTT,CASSSRQGIDTQYF
TRBV4-3,.,TRBJ2-1,.,TGCGCCAGCAGCCGAGCCGCTTATTCCTACAATGAGCAGTTCTTC,CASSRAAYSYNEQFF
TRBV5-4,.,TRBJ2-2,TRBD1,TGTGCCAGCAGCTCCAATCCCACAGGGGCGAACACCGGGGAGCTGTTTTTT,CASSSNPTGANTGELFF
TRBV19,.,TRBJ2-1,.,TGTGCCAGTAGTAGGGGATATAGCAGAACCTACAATGAGCAGTTCTTC,CASSRGYSRTYNEQFF
TRBV4-1,.,TRBJ1-6,.,TGCGCCAGCAGCCAAGCCCAGGATGGTTCCTCCTATAATTCACCCCTCCACTTT,CASSQAQDGSSYNSPLHF
TRBV7-7,.,TRBJ2-5,.,TGTGCTAGCAGCTCAACAGGGAGACAAGAGACCCAGTACTTC,CASSSTGRQETQYF
TRBV18,.,TRBJ2-3,.,TGTGCCAGCTCACCACGAGGGGTGAGAACAGATACGCAGTATTTT,CASSPRGVRTDTQYF
TRBV30,.,TRBJ2-5,TRBD2,TGTGCCTGGAGTGTAGGGGTAGCGGGGGGACAAGAGACCCAGTACTTC,CAWSVGVAGGQETQYF
TRBV6-4,.,TRBJ1-4,.,TGTGCCAGCAGTGGAACAGGGATGGAGTCAAATGAAAAACTGTTTTTT,CASSGTGMESNEKLFF
TRBV19,.,TRBJ1-2,TRBD1,TGTGCCAGTAGCCCCTCGGGACAGGGGAAGTCCGGCTACACCTTC,CASSPSGQGKSGYTF
TRBV4-3,.,TRBJ2-5,.,TGCGCCAGCAGCCAAGAATCCGCCTCCCAAGAGACCCAGTACTTC,CASSQESASQETQYF
TRBV19,.,TRBJ2-7,.,TGTGCCAGTAGTATTCAGGTTGCGAGCTACGAGCAGTACTTC,CASSIQVASYEQYF
TRBV6-5,.,TRBJ2-7,TRBD2,TGTGCCAGCAGGCCGGGACTAGCGTCCTCCTACGAGCAGTACTTC,CASRPGLASSYEQYF